The 20 T cell receptor beta chains below come from one sample, sequenced in a study of Ad26.COV2.S vaccination and SARS-CoV-2 variants. Treatment specified: over 15 received Ad26.COV2.S at low or high dose, single or two shots; roughly five received placebo; per-sample allocation not given. Sampling took place 63 days after the first vaccine or placebo injection. Clones were read by immunoSEQ multiplex PCR, and TCRdb kept only the in-frame ones, dropping some. Counted here are about 260,000 clones, roughly nine tenths occurring once; the ten biggest clones make up roughly 3%. The material was peripheral blood, obtained in a trial of Ad26.COV2.S vaccine versus placebo. The receptors derive from a person aged 18 to 65 who received the Ad26.COV2.S COVID-19 vaccine or a placebo.

V usage is TRBV5-1 and J usage is TRBJ2-5, with D possibly TRBD1 on 5 matching bases. Germline values: CDR1 SGHRS, CDR2 YFSETQ. V lost 4 bases and J 1 base, leaving 14 bases between the germline ends. The CDR3 sequence is 15 residues long. The CDR3 reads CASSVTGISQETQYF. The CDR3 nucleotides read TGCGCCAGCAGCGTAACAGGAATTTCCCAAGAGACCCAGTACTTC.

The DNA of the CDR3 is TGTGCCAGCAGTTACCCCCCCACTCACAGAATAACCTACGAGCAGTACTTC. Protein: CASSYPPTHRITYEQYF. The chain couples TRBV6-2 or TRBV6-3 to TRBJ2-7; D call uncertain. Germline V gene sequence: CDR1 MNHEY, CDR2 SVGEGT. There are 17 residues in the CDR3. Between the trimmed V and J ends, which lost 2 bases and 2 bases, there was a span of 19 bases.

This clone was observed a single time. The gene calls are TRBV3-1 (or the pseudogene TRBV3-2) and TRBJ2-1; 14 nucleotides match TRBD2. This CDR3 spans 16 amino acids. V trimming: 4 bases; J trimming: 10 bases; junction bases outside the gene matches: 9. From germline, CDR1 is LGHDT and CDR2 YNNKEL (reference sequence). The CDR3 nucleotides read TGTGCCAGCAGCCCCATGACTAGCGGGGGGGCCGGGGAGCAGTTCTTC. As protein: CASSPMTSGGAGEQFF.

The rearrangement joins TRBV4-1 to TRBJ2-5; the D is unclear. The CDR3 contains 17 residues. CDR1 and CDR2 (germline): MGHRA, YSYEKL. V shed 0 bases and J shed 2 bases, with 16 bases lying between them. The chain's CDR3 is CASSQDLRQPWQETQYF. CDR3 sequence (DNA): TGCGCCAGCAGCCAAGATCTCCGACAACCCTGGCAAGAGACCCAGTACTTC.

This clone was counted only a few times. The chain couples TRBV27 to TRBJ2-1; 11 bases are shared with TRBD2. With V trimmed by 5 bases and J by 4 bases, 7 bases remained unmatched. The CDR3 has 16 amino acids. From germline, CDR1 is MNHEY and CDR2 SMNVEV (reference sequence). CDR3 nucleotides: TGTGCCAGCAGTCTCGCGGGACTAGCGGAGTACAATGAGCAGTTCTTC. It translates to CASSLAGLAEYNEQFF.

This chain connects TRBV4-2 to TRBJ2-2; TRBD2 agrees at 8 bases. The junction had 21 bases not matched to a gene; V was cut back by 0 bases and J by 0 bases. Per germline, CDR1 LGHNA and CDR2 YNFKEQ. This CDR3 contains 23 residues. The CDR3: CASSQERPSFGGGNSANTGELFF. The DNA of the CDR3 is TGTGCCAGCAGCCAAGAAAGGCCTTCCTTTGGCGGGGGGAACAGCGCGAACACCGGGGAGCTGTTTTTT.

The V call is TRBV3-1 (or the pseudogene TRBV3-2), the J call TRBJ2-5; 10 bases line up with TRBD2. The CDR3 length is 17 residues. Trimming cost V 0 bases and J 5 bases; bases outside gene matches: 9. The germline CDR1 and CDR2 sequences are LGHDT and YNNKEL (reference sequence). Here the CDR3 reads CASSQERLAGVKETQYF. The CDR3 DNA is TGTGCCAGCAGCCAAGAGAGGCTAGCGGGGGTAAAGGAGACCCAGTACTTC.

The genes are TRBV4-3 and TRBJ2-3, with 10 bases lining up with TRBD2. V lost 0 bases and J lost 9; bases outside the gene matches: 9. The CDR3 runs to 16 residues. Germline V gene lookup returns CDR1 LGHNA and CDR2 YSLEER. The CDR3, as DNA: TGCGCCAGCAGCCAAGAGAGAGGGACTAGCGCTGTCACGCAGTATTTT. This encodes CASSQERGTSAVTQYF.

The chain uses TRBV9 and TRBJ2-2; TRBD1 is a possible D gene (6 bases). V dropped 4 bases and J dropped 4 bases, with 20 bases sitting between them. This CDR3 spans 17 amino acids. The V gene's germline CDR1 is SGDLS and CDR2 YYNGEE. CDR3 sequence (DNA): TGTGCCAGCAGCCTCCGATCTACAGGGTTTGGCACCGGGGAGCTGTTTTTT. Translating it yields CASSLRSTGFGTGELFF.

The chain combines TRBV7-9 with TRBJ1-4; D not resolved. V was pared by 5 bases and J by 5 bases, with 3 bases between. The CDR3 loop spans 11 amino acids. The V gene's germline CDR1 is SEHNR and CDR2 FQNEAQ (reference sequence). The chain's CDR3 is CASSTNEKLFF. In DNA form, the CDR3 reads TGTGCCAGCAGCACGAATGAAAAACTGTTTTTT.

CDR3 DNA: TGTGCCAGCAGCTTGGATCCGGGGTTGAACACTGAAGCTTTCTTT. Translation: CASSLDPGLNTEAFF. The J gene is TRBJ1-1, the V gene TRBV5-4; D not certain. Germline V gene lookup returns CDR1 SGHNT and CDR2 YYREEE (reference sequence). The V end lost 0 bases, the J end lost 0 bases, and 9 bases lay between the germline ends. The CDR3 is 15 residues long.

V is TRBV18 and J is TRBJ2-1, with 8 bases identical to TRBD2. The J segment lost 7 bases and the V segment lost 3 bases, leaving 5 bases of the junction unmatched. Germline V gives CDR1 KGHSH, CDR2 LQKENI. This CDR3 has 14 amino acids. CDR3 DNA: TGTGCCAGCTCACCTGTGTCTAGCGGGAATGAGCAGTTCTTC. This gives the protein CASSPVSSGNEQFF.

This chain connects TRBV3-1 (or the pseudogene TRBV3-2) to TRBJ2-7; D unresolved. From germline, CDR1 is LGHDT and CDR2 YNNKEL (reference sequence). The CDR3 has 15 residues. V was cut by 4 bases and J by 0 bases, with 13 bases left in between. The CDR3 DNA sequence: TGTGCCAGCAGCCCGACATCCCGGTACTCCTACGAGCAGTACGTC. Translating it yields CASSPTSRYSYEQYV.

For the CDR3, the DNA is TGTGCCAGCAGCTTAGCTAGGCAGACAAATGAGCAGTTCTTC. It yields the protein CASSLARQTNEQFF. This chain links TRBV7-2 with TRBJ2-1; D call uncertain. Germline V lookup: CDR1 SGHTA, CDR2 FQGNSA. This CDR3 is built from 14 residues. V shed 0 bases and J shed 7 bases, with 10 bases lying between them.

The rearrangement links TRBV6-4 to TRBJ2-3; TRBD2 matches at 10 bases. From germline, CDR1 is MRHNA and CDR2 SNTAGT. CDR3 length: 19 residues. The V segment lost 10 bases and the J segment 0 bases; nucleotides outside the gene matches: 19. CDR3 bases: TGTGCCACTCGGGCGATAGCGGGAGGCCGTTCCACTAGCACAGATACGCAGTATTTT. Protein sequence: CATRAIAGGRSTSTDTQYF.

The CDR3 DNA reads as TGTGCCAGCGCCGAGGCAGATACGCAGTATTTT. This translates into CASAEADTQYF. The chain carries TRBV12-3 or TRBV12-4 and TRBJ2-3; D is uncertain. The CDR3 runs 11 residues. Trimming pared 8 bases from V and 4 bases from J, leaving 7 bases between.

This chain links TRBV14 with TRBJ2-5; D not certain. This CDR3 is built from 14 residues. Trimming took off 1 base at V and 5 bases at J, with 11 bases between the two ends. CDR1 is SGHDN and CDR2 is FVKESK in the germline V gene. Written as DNA, the CDR3 is TGTGCCAGCAGCCAAGTTCCATCCGGGGAGACCCAGTACTTC. Encoded protein: CASSQVPSGETQYF.

The chain recombines TRBV14 with TRBJ2-2; D is unresolved. Germline-derived CDR1 and CDR2 are SGHDN and FVKESK. The CDR3 spans 16 residues. Trimming removed 5 bases at V and 6 bases at J, with 19 bases between. The CDR3: CASSSFFRSDAGELFF. The DNA for the CDR3 is TGTGCCAGCAGCTCCTTCTTCCGATCCGACGCCGGGGAGCTGTTTTTT.

This chain uses TRBV7-9 with TRBJ2-7; 9 bases map to TRBD2. Per the germline V gene, CDR1 is SEHNR and CDR2 is FQNEAQ (reference sequence). V shed 6 bases and J 3 bases; nucleotides not matched to a gene: 6. This CDR3 is 14 amino acids long. The CDR3 DNA is TGTGCCAGCAGGGTTAGCGGGGGAGTCTACGAGCAGTACTTC. Its protein is CASRVSGGVYEQYF. Looking up the rest from reference TRBV7-9 and TRBJ2-7 gives the full variable domain: DTGVSQNPRHKITKRGQNVTFRCDPISEHNRLYWYRQTLGQGPEFLTYFQNEAQLEKSRLLSDRFSAERPKGSFSTLEIQRTEQGDSAMYLCASRVSGGVYEQYFGPGTRLTVT.

V is TRBV3-1 (or the pseudogene TRBV3-2) and J is TRBJ1-1; D gene uncertain. The CDR3 sequence is 14 residues long. Germline V CDR1 and CDR2: LGHDT, YNNKEL (reference sequence). With 4 bases removed from V and 2 bases from J, the gap between germline ends came to 11 bases. The CDR3 region is CASSPSGPNTEAFF. DNA for the CDR3: TGTGCCAGCAGCCCGTCAGGACCCAACACTGAAGCTTTCTTT.